These 26 T cell receptor beta chains came from one sample sequenced in a study of blood T cell repertoires in COVID-19 (dated by TCRdb to about 2020). Preparation of the library involved the immunoSEQ multiplex PCR assay. TCRdb took this table from immuneACCESS and kept in-frame rearrangements with V and J called. Such tables lack part of the clones; where checked against another copy, unresolved V genes explain under half of the gap, and the rest is unexplained. The sample data list more than 300,000 clones, and 88% of these were observed just once. Jointly, the top ten make up approximately 1.6% of the sample. What was sequenced was peripheral blood. The origin of the receptors is a woman between 25 and 40 years old with COVID-19, enrolled during active disease.

Only one count was recorded for this clone. The chain couples TRBV7-3 to TRBJ1-2; maybe TRBD1 (6 bases). Between the trimmed V and J ends, which lost 2 bases and 3 bases, there was a span of 13 bases. Germline V lookup: CDR1 SGHTA, CDR2 FQGTGA. The CDR3 has 15 amino acids. The chain's CDR3 is CASSLGGPQDYGYTF. As DNA, the CDR3 is TGTGCCAGCAGCTTAGGGGGCCCCCAAGACTATGGCTACACCTTC.

The chain employs TRBV4-2 and TRBJ1-3; D is perhaps TRBD1 (6 bases). The CDR3 is 16 residues long. Germline values: CDR1 LGHNA, CDR2 YNFKEQ. Trimming took off 4 bases at V and 4 bases at J, with 17 bases between the two ends. The chain's CDR3 is CASSPSGGGRGNTIYF. In DNA form, the CDR3 reads TGTGCCAGCAGCCCCTCGGGGGGGGGCCGGGGAAACACCATATATTTT.

The chain employs TRBV10-3 and TRBJ2-7; 7 bases match TRBD1. The CDR3 runs to 13 residues. Per the germline V gene, CDR1 is ENHRY and CDR2 is SYGVKD. Germline trimming cut 6 bases from V and 5 bases from J; bases unmatched to any gene: 7. CDR3 bases: TGTGCCATCAGCGAAAGGGGGCAGGACGAGCAGTACGTC. Translation gives CAISERGQDEQYV.

The V call is TRBV5-4, the J call TRBJ2-3; 9 bases line up with TRBD2. The CDR3 length is 19 residues. Germline V gene data show CDR1 as SGHNT and CDR2 as YYREEE (reference sequence). V dropped 4 bases and J dropped 5; count of bases not matched to a gene: 20. The CDR3 DNA reads as TGTGCCAGCAGCCTGTTCGTCCTAGCGGGGACTCCCCGTCGAGATACGCAGTATTTT. Protein: CASSLFVLAGTPRRDTQYF.

This chain joins TRBV28 and TRBJ1-1; D not certain. Germline CDR1 is MDHEN and CDR2 is SYDVKM. The length of the CDR3 is 13 residues. Trimming took 7 bases from V and 3 from J, leaving 12 bases between them. The CDR3 reads CASKPRSHTEAFF. The DNA of the CDR3 is TGTGCCAGCAAGCCCCGGAGCCACACTGAAGCTTTCTTT.

The rearrangement links TRBV5-8 to TRBJ2-5, with 7 bases lining up with TRBD2. Germline lookup yields CDR1 SGHTS and CDR2 YDEGEE. V lost 2 bases, J lost 5 bases, and 6 bases stayed unmatched. This CDR3 has 14 residues. The CDR3 loop is CASSFRLAGETQYF. The DNA for the CDR3 is TGTGCCAGCAGCTTTAGACTAGCAGGCGAGACCCAGTACTTC.

This clone was seen just once. J is TRBJ1-6 and V is TRBV11-2, with 8 bases aligning to TRBD1. CDR1 and CDR2 (germline): SGHAT, FQNNGV. V was clipped by 6 bases and J by 7 bases; unmatched bases: 5. This CDR3 comprises 14 residues. The CDR3 nucleotides are TGTGCCAGCAGACTAACAGGGGGGAATTCACCCCTCCACTTT. This translates into CASRLTGGNSPLHF.

This clone was seen more than once but under ten times. This sequence joins TRBV7-3 and TRBJ1-1; TRBD1 is a possible D gene (6 bases). Trimming cost V 0 bases and J 10 bases, with 18 bases left between them. In germline, CDR1 is SGHTA, CDR2 FQGTGA. This CDR3 spans 15 amino acids. The CDR3 loop is CASSLTPPPGEIAFF. The CDR3 bases are TGTGCCAGCAGCTTAACTCCGCCGCCAGGGGAAATAGCTTTCTTT.

J is TRBJ2-1 and V is TRBV12-3 or TRBV12-4; 7 nucleotides line up with TRBD1. The CDR3 runs to 13 residues. The V segment lost 3 bases and the J segment 6 bases; nucleotides outside the gene matches: 2. CDR3 DNA: TGTGCCAGCAGTTTTGACAGGGTCAATGAGCAGTTCTTC. Residues: CASSFDRVNEQFF.

V gene TRBV6-5 combines with J gene TRBJ1-1; D unresolved. Germline V lookup: CDR1 MNHEY, CDR2 SVGAGI. V lost 11 bases and J lost 0, with 7 bases in between. This CDR3 is built from 11 residues. Written as DNA, the CDR3 is TGTGCCTCACTTATGAACACTGAAGCTTTCTTT. Translating it yields CASLMNTEAFF.

The rearrangement links TRBV6-6 to TRBJ2-4, with 11 bases matching TRBD1. This CDR3 is 17 amino acids long. Per the germline V gene, CDR1 is MNHNY and CDR2 is SVGAGI (reference sequence). The junction had 6 bases not matched to a gene; V was cut back by 5 bases and J by 0 bases. In DNA, the CDR3 is TGTGCCAGCAGTCCGGACAGGGGGCGAAGAGCCAAAAACATTCAGTACTTC. Translating gives CASSPDRGRRAKNIQYF.

The rearrangement links TRBV15 to TRBJ1-1; 9 bases map to TRBD1. Losses at the gene ends were 6 bases for V and 1 base for J; bases not matched to a gene: 0. CDR1 LNHNV and CDR2 YYDKDF come from the germline V gene (reference sequence). The CDR3 is 13 residues long. In DNA form, the CDR3 reads TGTGCCACCAGGGACAGGGGGAACACTGAAGCTTTCTTT. Translation: CATRDRGNTEAFF.

This chain uses TRBV27 with TRBJ2-7; D ambiguous. Trimming removed 0 bases at V and 3 bases at J, with 6 bases between. The CDR3 sequence is 13 residues long. Germline CDR1 and CDR2: MNHEY and SMNVEV (reference sequence). The CDR3: CASSLSRVYEQYF. CDR3 nucleotides: TGTGCCAGCAGTTTATCTCGTGTCTACGAGCAGTACTTC.

V and J are TRBV29-1 and TRBJ1-2, with unresolved D. Germline assignment: CDR1 SQVTM and CDR2 ANQGSEA. This CDR3 is built from 11 residues. Trimming took off 5 bases at V and 6 bases at J, with 10 bases between the two ends. CDR3 DNA sequence: TGCAGCGTTCTCCCGAGAGATGGCTACACCTTC. This translates into CSVLPRDGYTF.

The chain employs TRBV24-1 and TRBJ2-3; TRBD2 is a possible D gene (6 bases). V lost 7 bases and J lost 3, with 25 bases in between. The CDR3 runs 18 residues. Germline loops: CDR1 KGHDR, CDR2 SFDVKD. CDR3 protein: CATSAPSGAGGGTDTQYF. Here the CDR3 DNA reads TGTGCCACCAGCGCCCCCAGTGGGGCAGGCGGAGGGACAGATACGCAGTATTTT.

The J gene is TRBJ1-5, the V gene TRBV18; 8 bases match TRBD1. This CDR3 has 13 residues. The V gene's germline CDR1 is KGHSH and CDR2 LQKENI. Trimming removed 4 bases from V and 10 bases from J; junction bases left unmatched: 6. CDR3 region: CASSLDRDGPQHF. The CDR3 DNA is TGTGCCAGCTCACTGGACAGGGATGGACCCCAGCATTTT. The whole variable domain, remainder taken from reference TRBV18 and TRBJ1-5, is NAGVMQNPRHLVRRRGQEARLRCSPMKGHSHVYWYRQLPEEGLKFMVYLQKENIIDESGMPKERFSAEFPKEGPSILRIQQVVRGDSAAYFCASSLDRDGPQHFGDGTRLSIL.

This clone turned up a few times. Other DNA sequences in the same sample also yield this CDR3. The gene calls are TRBV6-5 and TRBJ1-1; D gene uncertain. This CDR3 region has 11 residues. The V gene's germline CDR1 is MNHEY and CDR2 SVGAGI. V lost 5 bases, J lost 5 bases, and 6 bases lay in between. CDR3 protein: CASSRGTEAFF. CDR3 bases: TGTGCCAGCAGTCGAGGGACTGAAGCTTTCTTT.

The chain carries TRBV6-5 and TRBJ2-5; 8 nucleotides match TRBD1. CDR3 length: 15 residues. The trim removed 6 bases at V and 7 bases at J, leaving 13 bases unmatched. Germline CDR1 is MNHEY and CDR2 is SVGAGI. CDR3 nucleotides: TGTGCCAGCAGCCCCAGTGGGGGACAGGAGGCGACCCAGTACTTC. This gives the protein CASSPSGGQEATQYF.

The rearrangement joins TRBV4-2 to TRBJ1-4, with unresolved D. The V and J ends lost 2 bases and 3 bases respectively, with 16 bases between them. The germline V gene encodes CDR1 LGHNA and CDR2 YNFKEQ. The CDR3 is 17 residues long. The CDR3 bases are TGTGCCAGCAGCCAATCCCCCCGACATCAAGCTAATGAAAAACTGTTTTTT. Protein sequence: CASSQSPRHQANEKLFF.

This clone was seen a few times. The V call is TRBV5-1, the J call TRBJ1-4; tentatively, D is TRBD1 (6 bases). Germline-derived CDR1 and CDR2 are SGHRS and YFSETQ. This CDR3 is built from 15 residues. The V end was cut by 4 bases, the J end by 6 bases, with 16 bases between. The DNA of the CDR3 is TGCGCCAGCAGCACGGCCGGGACAAGCGATGAAAAACTGTTTTTT. Translation: CASSTAGTSDEKLFF.

The chain recombines TRBV3-1 (or the pseudogene TRBV3-2) with TRBJ1-2; 7 bases agree with TRBD1. Germline loops: CDR1 LGHDT, CDR2 YNNKEL (reference sequence). J was trimmed by 5 bases and V by 1 base; bases with no gene match: 10. The CDR3 loop spans 16 amino acids. CDR3 loop: CASSQAGGGAGYGYTF. DNA of the CDR3: TGTGCCAGCAGCCAAGCGGGAGGGGGCGCTGGGTATGGCTACACCTTC.

Written as DNA, the CDR3 is TGTGCCAGCAGCTCTGACAGAAAGGAAGGTTCACCCCTCCACTTT. It encodes CASSSDRKEGSPLHF. The chain uses TRBV5-4 and TRBJ1-6, with D possibly matching TRBD1 (5 bases). From germline, CDR1 is SGHNT and CDR2 YYREEE (reference sequence). This CDR3 comprises 15 residues. Between the trimmed V and J ends, which lost 3 bases and 9 bases, there was a span of 16 bases.

This chain connects TRBV4-1 to TRBJ2-5, with 12 bases fitting TRBD2. V was clipped by 3 bases and J by 6 bases; unmatched bases: 11. Per the germline V gene, CDR1 is MGHRA and CDR2 is YSYEKL. The CDR3 has 17 residues. The DNA for the CDR3 is TGCGCCAGCAGCCACGGACAACTAGCGGGGGGCATAAAGACCCAGTACTTC. This sequence encodes CASSHGQLAGGIKTQYF.

The V and J genes are TRBV3-1 (or the pseudogene TRBV3-2) and TRBJ1-2; no firm D call. From germline, CDR1 is LGHDT and CDR2 YNNKEL (reference sequence). This CDR3 comprises 16 residues. V was cut by 5 bases and J by 1 base, with 17 bases left in between. The CDR3 loop is CASSLHRVLINYGYTF. CDR3 nucleotides: TGTGCCAGCAGCTTGCATCGAGTCCTCATTAACTATGGCTACACCTTC.

The rearrangement uses TRBV6-6 and TRBJ2-2; TRBD1 is a possible D gene (7 bases). This CDR3 has 15 amino acids. The germline V and J ends were trimmed by 6 bases and 3 bases, with 14 bases remaining between them. In germline, CDR1 is MNHNY, CDR2 SVGAGI (reference sequence). This CDR3 reads CASSPARGDTGELFF. CDR3 DNA: TGTGCCAGCAGCCCCGCCAGGGGGGACACCGGGGAGCTGTTTTTT.

The chain couples TRBV19 to TRBJ1-1; D is unclear. This CDR3 comprises 14 residues. Germline V lookup: CDR1 LNHDA, CDR2 SQIVND (reference sequence). V gave up 6 bases and J gave up 0 bases, with 11 bases separating them. CDR3: CASSQDGMNTEAFF. The CDR3, as DNA: TGTGCCAGTAGCCAGGATGGTATGAACACTGAAGCTTTCTTT.